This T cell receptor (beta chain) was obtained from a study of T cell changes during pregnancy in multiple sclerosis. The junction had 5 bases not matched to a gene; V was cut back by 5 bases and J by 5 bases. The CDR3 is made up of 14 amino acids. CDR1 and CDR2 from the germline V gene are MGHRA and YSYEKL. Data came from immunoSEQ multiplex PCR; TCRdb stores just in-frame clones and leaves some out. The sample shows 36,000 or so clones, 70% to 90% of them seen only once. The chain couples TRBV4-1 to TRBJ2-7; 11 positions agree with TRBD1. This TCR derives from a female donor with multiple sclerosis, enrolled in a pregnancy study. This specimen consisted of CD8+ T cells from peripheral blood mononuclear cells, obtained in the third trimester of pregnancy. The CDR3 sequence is CASSSGQGVHEQYF. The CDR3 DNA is TGCGCCAGCAGCTCGGGACAGGGGGTTCACGAGCAGTACTTC.